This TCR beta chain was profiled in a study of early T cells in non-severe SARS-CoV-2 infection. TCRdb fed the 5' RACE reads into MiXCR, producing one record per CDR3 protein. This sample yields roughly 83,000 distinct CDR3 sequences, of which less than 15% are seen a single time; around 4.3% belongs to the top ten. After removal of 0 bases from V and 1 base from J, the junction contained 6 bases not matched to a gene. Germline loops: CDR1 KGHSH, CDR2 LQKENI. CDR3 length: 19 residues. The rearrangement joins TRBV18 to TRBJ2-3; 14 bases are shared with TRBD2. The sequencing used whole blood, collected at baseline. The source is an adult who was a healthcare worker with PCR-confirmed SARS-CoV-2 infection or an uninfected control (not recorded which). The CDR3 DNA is TGTGCCAGCTCACCACCCGGGACTAGCGGGGGCCGGGGCACAGATACGCAGTATTTT. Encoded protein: CASSPPGTSGGRGTDTQYF.